Sequencing of this TCR beta chain was carried out in a study of blood T cells in healthy people across ages. Whole-study results and caveats: In long-lived donors, naive CD4+ cell counts and diversity exceeded those of aged donors.

Note on this clonotype: No antigen is known for it.

The authors ran a second PCR of 7 to 11 cycles using a sample-barcoded 5' primer and a J-beta primer mix. Each sample yielded at least 2.5 million CDR3-containing paired-end reads. TCRdb analysed the 5' RACE reads with MiXCR anew, one entry per CDR3 protein. Counted here are about 680,000 distinct CDR3 sequences, more than 40% occurring once; the ten biggest clones make up about 32%. V was clipped by 0 bases and J by 6 bases, with 12 bases between them. The CDR3 totals 14 residues. Germline lookup yields CDR1 SGDLS and CDR2 YYNGEE. This TCR derives from a woman aged 60-75 years in good health. The chain recombines TRBV9 with TRBJ1-1; D not resolved. Sample: blood. CDR3 sequence: CASSVVPGVAEAFF. The CDR3 nucleotides read TGTGCCAGCAGCGTAGTGCCTGGGGTGGCTGAAGCTTTCTTT.